This T cell receptor beta chain was profiled in a study of cytomegalovirus exposure and HLA in healthy donors. Study details: Around 85 million unique TCR sequences came from HLA-typed donors in an early release. Findings of the study overall: With later analysis, a missense DCLRE1C variant became linked to TCR beta V- and J-gene trimming. Many donors shared some public TCRs, even though most TCR sequences were rare. The listing of 150 or so TCR beta chains classed them as cytomegalovirus-associated.

The study ran its PCR with 60 Vbeta and 13 Jbeta primers. The data were produced by immunoSEQ multiplex PCR, yet TCRdb's version contains in-frame clones alone and is incomplete. Of about 79,000 clones in the sample, just over 70% were seen once. This clone was found a few times. The antigen remains undetermined. The V gene lost 7 bases and the J gene lost 10 bases, with 23 bases spanning the gap. Germline V gives CDR1 GTSNPN, CDR2 SVGIG (reference sequence). The CDR3 is made up of 15 amino acids. This receptor was identified in a man aged 55 to 70 in good health and CMV-seronegative. The sample consisted of PBMCs. The chain uses TRBV30 and TRBJ1-6; no clear D. CDR3 DNA sequence: TGTGCCTCCCCAGTCGGGGTGGGGTCTTGGTCACCCCTCCACTTT. Its protein is CASPVGVGSWSPLHF.